The T cell receptor (gamma chain) described here comes from a study of Vδ1+ human thymocytes. Whole-study results and caveats: Thymic TRG and TRD repertoires appeared highly polyclonal.

Comments on this clone: What it binds is unknown.

The CDR3 has 15 amino acids. The template was reverse-transcribed extracted RNA. CDR3 amplicons came from multiplex PCR with pooled V-gene forward and constant-region reverse primers. TCRdb processed the multiplex PCR reads again with the CATT caller. Here the sample spans some 11,000 gamma-chain clones, over 40% being singletons. The J gene corresponds to TRGJ1 or TRGJ2; a V gene call is absent. Sequenced sample: Vdelta1+ gamma-delta thymocytes from the thymus. This sample's subset: FACS-sorted CD3+ TCRalphabeta- TCRVdelta1+ TCRVdelta2- thymocytes. This clonotype originated in a boy less than two years old who had congenital heart surgery. CDR3 loop: CATWDGQVRDYKKLF. CDR3 bases: TGTGCCACCTGGGATGGGCAAGTTAGGGATTATAAGAAACTCTTT.